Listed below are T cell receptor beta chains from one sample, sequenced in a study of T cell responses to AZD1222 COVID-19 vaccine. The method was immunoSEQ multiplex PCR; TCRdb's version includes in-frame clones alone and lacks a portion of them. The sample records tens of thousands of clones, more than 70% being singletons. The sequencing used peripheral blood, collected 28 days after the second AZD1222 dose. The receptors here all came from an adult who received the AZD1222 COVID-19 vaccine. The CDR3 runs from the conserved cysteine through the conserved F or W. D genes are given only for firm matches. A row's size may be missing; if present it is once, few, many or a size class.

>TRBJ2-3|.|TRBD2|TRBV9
TGTGCCAGCAGTGCGCAAGCGGGAGCGGTCTATTTT
CASSAQAGAVYF
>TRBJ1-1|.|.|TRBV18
TGTGCCAGCTCACCCTCCGGCACTGAAGCTTTCTTT
CASSPSGTEAFF
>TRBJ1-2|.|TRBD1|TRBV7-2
TGTGCCAGCAACAGGGGGAGGAACTATGGCTACACCTTC
CASNRGRNYGYTF
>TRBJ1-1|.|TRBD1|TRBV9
TGTGCCAGCAGCGTAGGAGGGACAGGGACTGAAGCTTTCTTT
CASSVGGTGTEAFF
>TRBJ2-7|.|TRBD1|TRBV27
TGTGCCAGCAGTTTATCGGGCAGGGGGCAAGAGCAGTACTTC
CASSLSGRGQEQYF
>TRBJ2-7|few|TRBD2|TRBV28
TGTGCCAGCGCCGCCTGGGAACCCACTAGCGGGAGATCCTACGAGCAGTACTTC
CASAAWEPTSGRSYEQYF
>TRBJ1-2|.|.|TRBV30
TGTGCCTGGAGTGTCTTGGGGGGCTACACCTTC
CAWSVLGGYTF
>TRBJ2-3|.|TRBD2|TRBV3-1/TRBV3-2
TGTGCCAGCAGCCAAGATTACCCAGCGGGGGGGCTACTTGGGAGCACAGATACGCAGTATTTT
CASSQDYPAGGLLGSTDTQYF
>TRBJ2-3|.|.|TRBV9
TGTGCCAGCAGCGTGCGGGATGGCACAGATACGCAGTATTTT
CASSVRDGTDTQYF
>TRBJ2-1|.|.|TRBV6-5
TGTGCCAGCAGTAACGTAAGGGAGCAGTTCTTC
CASSNVREQFF